Shown below are 29 T cell receptor beta chains from a single sample sequenced in a study of spatial heterogeneity in lung cancer. Study-wide results and limits: Tumor mutation count correlated with how many alpha and beta TCRs expanded intratumorally.

The antigens of these receptors remain unknown. Time point defined: sample taken at primary tumor resection. TCRdb recomputed calls from the 5' RACE reads with MiXCR, one row per CDR3 protein. The repertoire consists of more than 15,000 distinct CDR3 sequences, with 6.2% occurring once and the leading ten covering 5.5% to 8%. The starting material was lung tumor tissue, obtained at surgery. The receptors here all came from a male donor with early-stage non-small cell lung cancer.

This clonotype has at least ten counts. This beta chain lies outside the target of a library built for alpha chains; its clone size means little. This rearrangement joins TRBV28 to TRBJ2-1, with D perhaps TRBD1 (5 bases). CDR1 and CDR2 (germline): MDHEN, SYDVKM. CDR3 length: 18 residues. V was clipped by 2 bases and J by 6 bases, with 23 bases between them. CDR3 amino acids: CASSLKEKNRLIPNEQFF. In DNA form, the CDR3 reads TGTGCCAGCAGTTTAAAGGAGAAGAACAGGCTCATCCCCAATGAGCAGTTCTTC.

This clonotype was seen at least ten times. The library was built for alpha chains, so this beta chain is an off-target read and its size means little. V usage is TRBV12-3 or TRBV12-4 and J usage is TRBJ2-1; 10 nucleotides align to TRBD2. The CDR3 is 15 residues long. J gave up 5 bases and V 6 bases, and 7 bases lay outside the gene matches. This CDR3 is CASRKTSGLNNEQFF. CDR3 sequence (DNA): TGTGCCAGCAGGAAGACTAGCGGGCTCAACAATGAGCAGTTCTTC.

About this clonotype: The library was built for alpha chains, so this beta chain is an off-target read and its size means little. The chain carries TRBV6-5 and TRBJ1-1, with a tentative D call TRBD1 (6 bases). V lost 2 bases and J lost 6, with 22 bases in between. CDR3 size: 17 residues. The germline V gene encodes CDR1 MNHEY and CDR2 SVGAGI. The CDR3 DNA reads TGTGCCAGCAGTTACAGGGGACTAGCGGGGGGGCGCTCTGAAGCTTTCTTT. Translating it yields CASSYRGLAGGRSEAFF.

This clonotype came up many times. The library was built for alpha chains, so this beta chain is an off-target read and its size means little. V usage is TRBV6-5 and J usage is TRBJ2-3; 8 bases fit TRBD2. Germline CDR1 is MNHEY and CDR2 is SVGAGI. This CDR3 has 14 residues. Germline trimming cut 5 bases from V and 5 bases from J; bases unmatched to any gene: 6. Here the CDR3 DNA reads TGTGCCAGCAGTCGCAGCGGGGGCCTAGATACGCAGTATTTT. This sequence encodes CASSRSGGLDTQYF.

The table lists this clonotype with many counts. Little can be read into the size of this beta chain, an off-target read in a library designed for alpha chains. This rearrangement joins TRBV12-3 or TRBV12-4 to TRBJ1-1; 7 bases map to TRBD1. The CDR3 loop spans 14 amino acids. Trimming cost V 4 bases and J 1 base; bases outside gene matches: 3. The CDR3 spells CASSSTGRNTEAFF. As DNA, the CDR3 is TGTGCCAGCAGTTCGACAGGGAGGAACACTGAAGCTTTCTTT.

In its sample, this clonotype was seen many times. Because this beta chain is a stray read in a library intended to capture alpha chains, its abundance should not be given much weight. The chain recombines TRBV12-3 or TRBV12-4 with TRBJ1-4; D perhaps matches TRBD1 (6 bases). Trimming removed 5 bases from V and 1 base from J, with 14 bases in between. This CDR3 has 16 amino acids. The chain's CDR3 is CASSPQGLGTNEKLFF. CDR3 bases: TGTGCCAGCAGTCCACAGGGTCTAGGAACTAATGAAAAACTGTTTTTT.

This clonotype was detected only a few times. This beta chain was picked up by a library intended for alpha chains and is off target, so its count carries little meaning. This chain joins TRBV13 and TRBJ2-1; the match to TRBD2 covers 8 bases. CDR1 is PRHDT, CDR2 FYEKMQ, per germline (reference sequence). This CDR3 has 15 amino acids. J gave up 3 bases and V 2 bases, and 3 bases lay outside the gene matches. The CDR3 reads CASSLTGGVYNEQFF. The CDR3 DNA reads TGTGCCAGCAGCTTAACCGGGGGGGTCTACAATGAGCAGTTCTTC. Filled out from reference TRBV13 and TRBJ2-1, the complete variable domain reads AAGVIQSPRHLIKEKRETATLKCYPIPRHDTVYWYQQGPGQDPQFLISFYEKMQSDKGSIPDRFSAQQFSDYHSELNMSSLELGDSALYFCASSLTGGVYNEQFFGPGTRLTVL.

This clonotype qualifies as medium-sized. Since it is a stray read in a library aimed at alpha chains, this beta chain has a size that is not meaningful. In nucleotides, the CDR3 is TGCAGTGCTAGTGACGGGGCAAACAATGAGCAGTTCTTC. This translates into CSASDGANNEQFF. V usage is TRBV20-1 and J usage is TRBJ2-1; possibly TRBD1 or TRBD2 for D (5 bases each). The CDR3 contains 13 residues. V gave up 3 bases and J gave up 5 bases, with 11 bases separating them. Germline V gene lookup returns CDR1 DFQATT and CDR2 SNEGSKA (reference sequence).

Concerning this clonotype: In a library made to pick up alpha chains, this beta chain is a stray read with a size that means little. The V call is TRBV15, the J call TRBJ1-2, with D possibly TRBD1 on 6 matching bases. This CDR3 comprises 13 residues. Germline values: CDR1 LNHNV, CDR2 YYDKDF (reference sequence). V lost 3 bases to trimming and J lost 8 bases, with 13 bases between them. CDR3 in DNA: TGTGCCACCAGCAGCCAGGGGCTGGGAGGCTACACCTTC. Translation gives CATSSQGLGGYTF.

This clonotype is medium-sized within its sample. This beta chain came through as a stray read in a library set up for alpha chains, and its size says little. The chain has TRBV7-8 and TRBJ2-4; D is ambiguous. CDR1 is SGHVS, CDR2 FQNEAQ, per germline. Trimming cost V 3 bases and J 1 base, with 19 bases left between them. The CDR3 runs 18 residues. In DNA form, the CDR3 reads TGTGCCAGCAGCTTCTCCGTCCTAGGGAACGGGGCCAAAAACATTCAGTACTTC. As protein: CASSFSVLGNGAKNIQYF.

Comment on this clonotype: This beta chain came through as a stray read in a library set up for alpha chains, and its size says little. The V call is TRBV7-3, the J call TRBJ2-3, with D perhaps assigned TRBD1 or TRBD2 (5 bases each). Germline CDR1 is SGHTA and CDR2 is FQGTGA. The CDR3 has 17 residues. V was pared by 1 base and J by 4 bases, with 18 bases between. In nucleotides, the CDR3 is TGTGCCAGCAGCTTAAATCCCGGTGGGGGTTCAGCAGATACGCAGTATTTT. Protein product: CASSLNPGGGSADTQYF. Using reference TRBV7-3 and TRBJ2-3 for the parts outside the CDR3, the full variable domain is GAGVSQTPSNKVTEKGKYVELRCDPISGHTALYWYRQSLGQGPEFLIYFQGTGAADDSGLPNDRFFAVRPEGSVSTLKIQRTERGDSAVYLCASSLNPGGGSADTQYFGPGTRLTVL.

This clonotype appeared many times. For a library built for alpha chains, this beta chain is a stray read; little rests on its size. The rearrangement joins TRBV14 to TRBJ2-5; 12 bases fit TRBD2. This CDR3 region has 17 residues. CDR1 is SGHDN and CDR2 is FVKESK in the germline V gene. With 5 bases clipped from V and 7 bases from J, the junction kept 14 bases outside the gene matches. In nucleotides, the CDR3 is TGTGCCAGCAGCGAACAGGGACTAGCGGGTCGCCTTAGGACCCAGTACTTC. This gives the protein CASSEQGLAGRLRTQYF.

Regarding this clonotype: Being off target in a library aimed at alpha chains, this beta chain has a size of little meaning. The gene calls are TRBV14 and TRBJ2-3, with D perhaps matching TRBD1 or TRBD2 (5 bases each). This CDR3 comprises 15 residues. Germline-derived CDR1 and CDR2 are SGHDN and FVKESK. The germline V and J ends were trimmed by 4 bases and 2 bases, with 13 bases remaining between them. Here the CDR3 DNA reads TGTGCCAGCAGCCCAGGGACGATAGACACAGATACGCAGTATTTT. Its translation: CASSPGTIDTDTQYF.

This clonotype showed up many times. This beta chain lies outside the target of a library built for alpha chains; its clone size means little. This chain links TRBV7-9 with TRBJ2-6, with 7 bases matching TRBD1. Germline loops: CDR1 SEHNR, CDR2 FQNEAQ (reference sequence). This CDR3 is 17 amino acids long. V dropped 5 bases and J dropped 0; count of bases not matched to a gene: 7. CDR3 nucleotide sequence: TGTGCCAGCAGCCCGGGACAGACCAGCTCTGGGGCCAACGTCCTGACTTTC. This sequence encodes CASSPGQTSSGANVLTF.

Many counts were recorded for this clonotype. The library was prepared for alpha chains; this beta chain is a stray read, so its frequency means little. The CDR3 DNA follows: TGTGCCAGCACCCTTAGGCGCCCGGTAGATGAGCAGTTCTTC. Amino acids: CASTLRRPVDEQFF. The rearrangement uses TRBV13 and TRBJ2-1, with D hard to call. This CDR3 is 14 amino acids long. Trimming shortened V by 7 bases and J by 8 bases, and 18 bases separated the two germline ends. Germline V gene data show CDR1 as PRHDT and CDR2 as FYEKMQ (reference sequence).

By proportion, this clonotype is medium-sized. A library prepared for alpha chains yielded this beta chain as an off-target read; its size is of little meaning. V usage is TRBV27 and J usage is TRBJ2-7; 11 bases match TRBD2. The CDR3 length is 20 residues. Germline CDR1 and CDR2: MNHEY and SMNVEV (reference sequence). Losses at the gene ends were 5 bases for V and 0 bases for J; bases not matched to a gene: 18. CDR3 region: CASSLKNSGTSGESSYEQYF. The CDR3 nucleotides are TGTGCCAGCAGTCTGAAGAATTCCGGGACTAGCGGAGAGAGCTCCTACGAGCAGTACTTC.

In its sample, this clonotype was seen many times. The size of this beta chain means little, since it is a stray read in a library made for alpha chains. The rearrangement uses TRBV6-1 and TRBJ2-7, with no clear D. CDR1 MNHNS and CDR2 SASEGT come from the germline V gene. Trimming cost V 0 bases and J 7 bases, with 10 bases left between them. This CDR3 comprises 13 residues. This chain's CDR3 is CASSEAGSREQYF. CDR3 DNA: TGTGCCAGCAGTGAAGCGGGTAGCAGGGAGCAGTACTTC.

This clonotype was detected many times. For a library built for alpha chains, this beta chain is a stray read; little rests on its size. The chain combines TRBV6-5 with TRBJ1-3; 7 bases match TRBD1. CDR1 is MNHEY, CDR2 SVGAGI, per germline. The V gene end was trimmed by 0 bases and the J gene end by 4 bases; junction bases not matched to a gene: 3. The CDR3 length is 15 residues. The CDR3 here is CASSYSPGQGNTIYF. The DNA for the CDR3 is TGTGCCAGCAGTTACTCGCCGGGACAGGGAAACACCATATATTTT.

This clonotype was recorded at least ten times. The size of this beta chain means little, since it is a stray read in a library made for alpha chains. The genes are TRBV20-1 and TRBJ2-6; D ambiguous. The ends were cut back, 1 base at V and 1 base at J, with 5 bases in the middle. This CDR3 is built from 14 residues. The germline V gene has CDR1 DFQATT and CDR2 SNEGSKA (reference sequence). The chain's CDR3 is CSARGDSGANVLTF. In DNA form, the CDR3 reads TGCAGTGCTAGAGGTGATTCTGGGGCCAACGTCCTGACTTTC.

This clonotype was observed a handful of times. Found in a library prepared for alpha chains, this beta chain is an off-target read, and its abundance has little meaning. The gene calls are TRBV28 and TRBJ1-6; possibly TRBD1 for D (6 bases). This CDR3 spans 15 amino acids. V lost 5 bases and J 7 bases, leaving 15 bases between the germline ends. CDR1 MDHEN and CDR2 SYDVKM come from the germline V gene. CDR3 sequence (DNA): TGTGCCAGCAGTGCCCAAGGGGGTGGGAATTCACCCCTCCACTTT. Protein: CASSAQGGGNSPLHF.

This clonotype was recorded at least ten times. This beta chain turned up in a library designed for alpha chains; as an off-target read, its abundance says little. V and J are TRBV7-2 and TRBJ1-4; no clear D. Trimming shortened V by 5 bases and J by 7 bases, and 14 bases separated the two germline ends. Germline CDR1 and CDR2: SGHTA and FQGNSA. This CDR3 spans 14 amino acids. CDR3 coding DNA: TGTGCCAGCAGCCAGCCACTGGGTAGTGAAAAACTGTTTTTT. Encoded protein: CASSQPLGSEKLFF. The variable domain in full, with the rest retrieved from reference TRBV7-2 and TRBJ1-4, is GAGVSQSPSNKVTEKGKDVELRCDPISGHTALYWYRQSLGQGLEFLIYFQGNSAPDKSGLPSDRFSAERTGGSVSTLTIQRTQQEDSAVYLCASSQPLGSEKLFFGSGTQLSVL.

This clonotype was found a few times. For a library built for alpha chains, this beta chain is a stray read; little rests on its size. The V gene is TRBV20-1, the J gene TRBJ2-5; TRBD2 is a possible D gene (7 bases). This CDR3 region has 15 residues. The germline V gene encodes CDR1 DFQATT and CDR2 SNEGSKA (reference sequence). V gave up 0 bases and J gave up 2 bases, with 13 bases separating them. The CDR3: CSAREWRGHQETQYF. CDR3 coding DNA: TGCAGTGCTAGAGAGTGGCGGGGGCATCAAGAGACCCAGTACTTC.

Note on this clonotype: This beta chain was picked up by a library intended for alpha chains and is off target, so its count carries little meaning. The rearrangement joins TRBV11-2 to TRBJ1-2; D is unresolved. Germline lookup yields CDR1 SGHAT and CDR2 FQNNGV. The CDR3 loop spans 16 amino acids. Trimming took 5 bases from V and 6 from J, leaving 22 bases between them. CDR3 DNA sequence: TGTGCCAGCAGCCCTCAAGTGGAGGGCTCGGTGGATGGCTACACCTTC. Amino acid sequence: CASSPQVEGSVDGYTF.

This clonotype was found many times. This beta chain is a stray read from a library made for alpha chains; its abundance is not meaningful. The chain carries TRBV29-1 and TRBJ2-7; TRBD1 might be the D (5 bases). The germline CDR1 and CDR2 sequences are SQVTM and ANQGSEA. V was shortened by 1 base and J by 2 bases, with 9 bases between the two germline ends. CDR3 size: 13 residues. CDR3 bases: TGCAGCGTTGAAGGATCAGGGACCTACGAGCAGTACTTC. It is translated as CSVEGSGTYEQYF.

In its sample, this clonotype was seen many times. This beta chain lies outside the target of a library built for alpha chains; its clone size means little. V usage is TRBV28 and J usage is TRBJ2-3, with D uncertain. V lost 6 bases and J lost 5, with 9 bases in between. CDR3 size: 12 residues. Germline CDR1 is MDHEN and CDR2 is SYDVKM. As DNA, the CDR3 is TGTGCCAGCAGAGTATCCGGAGATACGCAGTATTTT. It specifies CASRVSGDTQYF.

At least ten counts were recorded for this clonotype. Because this beta chain is a stray read in a library intended to capture alpha chains, its abundance should not be given much weight. This chain joins TRBV20-1 and TRBJ2-6; D not resolved. V was clipped by 0 bases and J by 0 bases, with 6 bases between them. The CDR3 extends over 15 amino acids. The germline V gene has CDR1 DFQATT and CDR2 SNEGSKA (reference sequence). This CDR3 reads CSARDSYSGANVLTF. CDR3 DNA sequence: TGCAGTGCTAGAGATTCATACTCTGGGGCCAACGTCCTGACTTTC.

A word on this clonotype: This beta chain turned up in a library designed for alpha chains; as an off-target read, its abundance says little. V is TRBV7-9 and J is TRBJ2-5; 8 positions match TRBD1. The CDR3 is 14 amino acids. CDR1 is SEHNR and CDR2 is FQNEAQ in the germline V gene (reference sequence). Germline trimming cut 5 bases from V and 3 bases from J; bases unmatched to any gene: 5. The CDR3 region is CASSEKDREETQYF. In DNA, the CDR3 is TGTGCCAGCAGCGAAAAGGACAGGGAAGAGACCCAGTACTTC.

This clonotype was recorded at least ten times. This beta chain turned up in a library designed for alpha chains; as an off-target read, its abundance says little. The chain recombines TRBV5-4 with TRBJ2-1; 10 bases map to TRBD2. The CDR3 contains 14 residues. The ends lost 2 bases at V and 10 bases at J; junction bases unmatched: 6. Germline V gene lookup returns CDR1 SGHNT and CDR2 YYREEE (reference sequence). The CDR3 DNA sequence: TGTGCCAGCAGCTTTCTAGCGGGAGCAGGGGAGCAGTTCTTC. It yields the protein CASSFLAGAGEQFF.

This clonotype came up many times. This beta chain turned up in a library designed for alpha chains; as an off-target read, its abundance says little. The V and J genes are TRBV4-3 and TRBJ1-5; 8 nucleotides match TRBD1. CDR3 length equals 15 residues. The V gene's germline CDR1 is LGHNA and CDR2 YSLEER. The J segment lost 8 bases and the V segment lost 0 bases, leaving 6 bases of the junction unmatched. CDR3 loop: CASSQDRDRTKPQHF. Here the CDR3 DNA reads TGCGCCAGCAGCCAAGATCGGGACAGGACCAAGCCCCAGCATTTT.